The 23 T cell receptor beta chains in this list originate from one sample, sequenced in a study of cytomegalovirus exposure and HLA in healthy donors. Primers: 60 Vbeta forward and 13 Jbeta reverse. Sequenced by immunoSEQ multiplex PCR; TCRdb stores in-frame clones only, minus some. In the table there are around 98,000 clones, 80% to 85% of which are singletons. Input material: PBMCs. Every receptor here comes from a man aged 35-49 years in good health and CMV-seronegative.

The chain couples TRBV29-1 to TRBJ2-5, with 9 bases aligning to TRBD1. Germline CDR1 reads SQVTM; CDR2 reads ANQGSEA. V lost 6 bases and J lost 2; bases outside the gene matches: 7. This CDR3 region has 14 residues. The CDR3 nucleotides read TGCAGCGTCCCTGGGACAGGGAATCAAGAGACCCAGTACTTC. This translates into CSVPGTGNQETQYF.

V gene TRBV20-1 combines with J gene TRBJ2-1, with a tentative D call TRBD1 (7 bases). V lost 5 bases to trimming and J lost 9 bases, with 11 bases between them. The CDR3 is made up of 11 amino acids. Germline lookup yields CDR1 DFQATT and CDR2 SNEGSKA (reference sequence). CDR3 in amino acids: CSAYRGGEQFF. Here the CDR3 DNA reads TGCAGTGCTTACAGGGGAGGTGAGCAGTTCTTC.

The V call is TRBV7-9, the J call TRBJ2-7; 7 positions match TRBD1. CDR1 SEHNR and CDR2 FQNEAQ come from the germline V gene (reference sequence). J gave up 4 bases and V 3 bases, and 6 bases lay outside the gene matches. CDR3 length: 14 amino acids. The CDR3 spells CASSLTTGNYEQYF. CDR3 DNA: TGTGCCAGCAGCTTGACGACAGGGAATTACGAGCAGTACTTC.

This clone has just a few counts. As DNA, the CDR3 is TGTGCCAGCAGCTTCCACCACTCAACGACTAGTGGCTACACCTTC. Translation gives CASSFHHSTTSGYTF. This chain uses TRBV13 with TRBJ1-2; D gene ambiguous. CDR3 length: 15 residues. The germline V gene encodes CDR1 PRHDT and CDR2 FYEKMQ (reference sequence). V was shortened by 3 bases and J by 7 bases, with 18 bases between the two germline ends.

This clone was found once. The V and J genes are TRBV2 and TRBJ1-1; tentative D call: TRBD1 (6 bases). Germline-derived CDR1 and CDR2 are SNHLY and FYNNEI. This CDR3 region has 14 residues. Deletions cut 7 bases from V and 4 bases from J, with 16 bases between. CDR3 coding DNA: TGTGCCAGCATCCAGGGGTCTATGGGCACTGAAGCTTTCTTT. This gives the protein CASIQGSMGTEAFF.

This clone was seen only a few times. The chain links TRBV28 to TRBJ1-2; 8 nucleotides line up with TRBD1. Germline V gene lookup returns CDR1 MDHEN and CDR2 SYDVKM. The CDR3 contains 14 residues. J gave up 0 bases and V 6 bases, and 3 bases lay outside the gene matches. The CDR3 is CASSRTGTNYGYTF. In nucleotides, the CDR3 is TGTGCCAGCAGCCGGACAGGGACTAACTATGGCTACACCTTC.

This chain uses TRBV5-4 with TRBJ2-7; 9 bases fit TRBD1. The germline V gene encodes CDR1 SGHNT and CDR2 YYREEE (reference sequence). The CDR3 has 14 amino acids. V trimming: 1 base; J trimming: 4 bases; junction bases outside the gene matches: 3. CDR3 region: CASSLLGQGYEQYF. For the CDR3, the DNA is TGTGCCAGCAGCTTGCTGGGACAGGGATACGAGCAGTACTTC.

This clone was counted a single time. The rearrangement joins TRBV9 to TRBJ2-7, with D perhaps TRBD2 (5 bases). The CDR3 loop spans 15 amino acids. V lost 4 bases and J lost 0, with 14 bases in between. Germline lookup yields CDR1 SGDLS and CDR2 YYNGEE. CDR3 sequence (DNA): TGTGCCAGCAGCCCGTCTGAGGGTTTCTCCTACGAGCAGTACTTC. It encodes CASSPSEGFSYEQYF.

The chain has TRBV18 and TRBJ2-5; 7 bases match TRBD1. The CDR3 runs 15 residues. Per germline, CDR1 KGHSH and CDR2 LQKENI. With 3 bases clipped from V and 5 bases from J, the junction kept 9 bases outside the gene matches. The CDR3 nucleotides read TGTGCCAGCTCACCTATGCTGAGGGGGCGCGAGACCCAGTACTTC. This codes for CASSPMLRGRETQYF. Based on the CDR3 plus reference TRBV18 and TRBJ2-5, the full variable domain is NAGVMQNPRHLVRRRGQEARLRCSPMKGHSHVYWYRQLPEEGLKFMVYLQKENIIDESGMPKERFSAEFPKEGPSILRIQQVVRGDSAAYFCASSPMLRGRETQYFGPGTRLLVL.

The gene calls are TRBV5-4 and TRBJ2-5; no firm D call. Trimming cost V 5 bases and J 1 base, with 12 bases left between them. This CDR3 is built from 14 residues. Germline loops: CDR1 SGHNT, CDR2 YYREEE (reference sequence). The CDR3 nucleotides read TGTGCCAGCAGTGATGCGTCGTTCCAAGAGACCCAGTACTTC. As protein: CASSDASFQETQYF.

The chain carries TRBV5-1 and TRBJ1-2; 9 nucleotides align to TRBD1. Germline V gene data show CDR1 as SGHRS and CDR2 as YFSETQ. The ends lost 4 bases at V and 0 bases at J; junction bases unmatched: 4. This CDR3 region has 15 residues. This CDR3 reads CASSPWTGANYGYTF. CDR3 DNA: TGCGCCAGCAGCCCCTGGACAGGGGCTAACTATGGCTACACCTTC.

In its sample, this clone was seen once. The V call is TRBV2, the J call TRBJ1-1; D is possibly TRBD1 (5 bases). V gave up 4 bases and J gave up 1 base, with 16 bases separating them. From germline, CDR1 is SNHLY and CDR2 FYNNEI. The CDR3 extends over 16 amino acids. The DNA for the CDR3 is TGTGCCAGCAGTGTAGGTCAATCAGGGAAGAACACTGAAGCTTTCTTT. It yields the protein CASSVGQSGKNTEAFF.

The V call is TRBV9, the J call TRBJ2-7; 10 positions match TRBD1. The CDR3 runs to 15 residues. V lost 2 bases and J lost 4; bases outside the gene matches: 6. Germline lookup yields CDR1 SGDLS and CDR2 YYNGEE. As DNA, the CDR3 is TGTGCCAGCAGCGTTACCGGGACAGGGGATTACGAGCAGTACTTC. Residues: CASSVTGTGDYEQYF. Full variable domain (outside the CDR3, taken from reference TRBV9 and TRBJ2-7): DSGVTQTPKHLITATGQRVTLRCSPRSGDLSVYWYQQSLDQGLQFLIQYYNGEERAKGNILERFSAQQFPDLHSELNLSSLELGDSALYFCASSVTGTGDYEQYFGPGTRLTVT.

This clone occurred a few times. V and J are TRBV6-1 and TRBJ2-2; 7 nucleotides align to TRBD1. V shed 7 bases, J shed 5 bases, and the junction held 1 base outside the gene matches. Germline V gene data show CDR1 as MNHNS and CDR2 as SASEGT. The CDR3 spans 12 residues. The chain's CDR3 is CASTRGTGELFF. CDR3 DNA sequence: TGTGCCAGCACCAGGGGGACCGGGGAGCTGTTTTTT.

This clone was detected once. CDR3 loop: CASSLLVFGTGATGELFF. The DNA for the CDR3 is TGCGCCAGCAGCTTGTTAGTCTTTGGGACAGGGGCCACCGGGGAGCTGTTTTTT. The chain is built from TRBV5-1 and TRBJ2-2, with 10 bases lining up with TRBD1. In germline, CDR1 is SGHRS, CDR2 YFSETQ. The CDR3 length is 18 residues. Losses at the gene ends were 1 base for V and 4 bases for J; bases not matched to a gene: 10.

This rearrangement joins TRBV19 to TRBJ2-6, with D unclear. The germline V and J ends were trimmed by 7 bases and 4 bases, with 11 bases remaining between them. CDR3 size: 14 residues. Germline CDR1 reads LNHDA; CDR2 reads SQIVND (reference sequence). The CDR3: CASIRNGGANVLTF. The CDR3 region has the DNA TGTGCCAGTATCCGGAACGGGGGGGCCAACGTCCTGACTTTC.

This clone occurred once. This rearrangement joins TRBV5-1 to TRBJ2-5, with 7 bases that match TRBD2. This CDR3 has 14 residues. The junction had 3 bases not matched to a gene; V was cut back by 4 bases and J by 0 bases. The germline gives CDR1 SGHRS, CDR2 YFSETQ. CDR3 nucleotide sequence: TGCGCCAGCAGCCCCAGCGGGGACCAAGAGACCCAGTACTTC. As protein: CASSPSGDQETQYF. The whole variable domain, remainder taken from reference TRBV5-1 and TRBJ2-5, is KAGVTQTPRYLIKTRGQQVTLSCSPISGHRSVSWYQQTPGQGLQFLFEYFSETQRNKGNFPGRFSGRQFSNSRSEMNVSTLELGDSALYLCASSPSGDQETQYFGPGTRLLVL.

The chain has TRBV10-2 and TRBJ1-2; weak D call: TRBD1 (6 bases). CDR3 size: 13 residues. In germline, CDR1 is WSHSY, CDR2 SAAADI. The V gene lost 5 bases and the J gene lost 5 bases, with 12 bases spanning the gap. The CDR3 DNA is TGCGCCAGCAGTTGGACAGAGGGGTATGGCTACACCTTC. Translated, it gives CASSWTEGYGYTF.

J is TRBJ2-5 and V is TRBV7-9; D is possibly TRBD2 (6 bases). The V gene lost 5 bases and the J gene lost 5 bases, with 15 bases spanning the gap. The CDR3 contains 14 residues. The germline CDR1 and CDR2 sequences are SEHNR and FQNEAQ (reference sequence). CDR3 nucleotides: TGTGCCAGCAGCCCGAGGAGGGACCTGGAGACCCAGTACTTC. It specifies CASSPRRDLETQYF.

CDR3 in amino acids: CASSFAQGYEQYF. The CDR3 DNA reads TGTGCCAGCAGCTTCGCTCAGGGGTACGAGCAGTACTTC. The J gene is TRBJ2-7, the V gene TRBV5-5; TRBD1 might be the D (6 bases). The germline CDR1 and CDR2 sequences are SGHKS and YYEKEE (reference sequence). V dropped 2 bases and J dropped 4 bases, with 10 bases sitting between them. CDR3 length equals 13 residues.

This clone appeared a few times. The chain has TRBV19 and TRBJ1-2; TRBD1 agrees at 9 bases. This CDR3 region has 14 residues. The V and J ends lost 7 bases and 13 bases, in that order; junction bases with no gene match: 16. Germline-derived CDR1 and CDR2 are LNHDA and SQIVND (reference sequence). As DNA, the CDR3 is TGTGCCAGTAAAGTATCTGGGACAGGGTTCCCCTTCACCTTC. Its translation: CASKVSGTGFPFTF.

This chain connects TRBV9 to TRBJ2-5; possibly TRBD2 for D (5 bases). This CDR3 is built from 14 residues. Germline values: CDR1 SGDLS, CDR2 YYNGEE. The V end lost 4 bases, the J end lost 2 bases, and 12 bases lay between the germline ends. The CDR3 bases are TGTGCCAGCAGCCCTAGCTGGGGACAAGAGACCCAGTACTTC. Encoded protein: CASSPSWGQETQYF.

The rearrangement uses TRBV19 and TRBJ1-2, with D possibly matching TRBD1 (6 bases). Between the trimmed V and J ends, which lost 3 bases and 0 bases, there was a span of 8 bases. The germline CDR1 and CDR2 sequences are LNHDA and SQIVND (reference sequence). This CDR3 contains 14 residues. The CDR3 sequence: CASSMTGTNYGYTF. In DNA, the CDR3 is TGTGCCAGTAGTATGACAGGAACTAACTATGGCTACACCTTC.